What follows are 31 T cell receptor beta chains derived from one specimen sequenced in a study of blood T cell repertoires in COVID-19. TCRdb's copy holds only in-frame clones and misses some; the assay was immunoSEQ multiplex PCR. The profile shows 200,000 to 300,000 clones, more than 75% of them singletons. The specimen sequenced was peripheral blood. Every receptor here comes from a woman aged 60-75 years with active or convalescent COVID-19.

This chain connects TRBV5-1 to TRBJ1-2; a possible D gene is TRBD1 (5 bases). The V end lost 5 bases, the J end lost 5 bases, and 13 bases lay between the germline ends. CDR3 length: 13 residues. CDR1 is SGHRS and CDR2 is YFSETQ in the germline V gene. The CDR3 loop reads CASREGVGYGYTF. The CDR3 bases are TGCGCCAGCAGAGAAGGGGTCGGTTATGGCTACACCTTC.

The CDR3, as DNA: TGTGCCAGCAGCTTAAGGCGGCTTACAGATACGCAGTATTTT. Translating gives CASSLRRLTDTQYF. The chain has TRBV11-1 and TRBJ2-3, with D unresolved. Trimming cost V 2 bases and J 3 bases, with 9 bases left between them. Germline CDR1 reads SGHAT; CDR2 reads FQDESV (reference sequence). CDR3 size: 14 residues.

The chain employs TRBV19 and TRBJ1-5; possibly TRBD1 for D (5 bases). The germline V gene has CDR1 LNHDA and CDR2 SQIVND (reference sequence). V lost 3 bases, J lost 2 bases, and 11 bases lay in between. This CDR3 is 15 amino acids long. CDR3 protein: CASSIQGGGNQPQHF. In nucleotides, the CDR3 is TGTGCCAGTAGTATTCAGGGTGGTGGCAATCAGCCCCAGCATTTT. Filled out from reference TRBV19 and TRBJ1-5, the complete variable domain reads DGGITQSPKYLFRKEGQNVTLSCEQNLNHDAMYWYRQDPGQGLRLIYYSQIVNDFQKGDIAEGYSVSREKKESFPLTVTSAQKNPTAFYLCASSIQGGGNQPQHFGDGTRLSIL.

The V gene is TRBV5-1, the J gene TRBJ2-6; TRBD1 matches at 12 bases. J was trimmed by 3 bases and V by 6 bases; bases with no gene match: 22. From germline, CDR1 is SGHRS and CDR2 YFSETQ. The CDR3 has 22 amino acids. This CDR3 reads CASNLGVGTGGRGTGGANVLTF. The CDR3 DNA sequence: TGCGCCAGCAACCTGGGGGTCGGGACAGGGGGCCGAGGAACTGGTGGGGCCAACGTCCTGACTTTC.

This chain joins TRBV6-5 and TRBJ1-2; weak D call: TRBD1 (6 bases). Per germline, CDR1 MNHEY and CDR2 SVGAGI. The CDR3 contains 13 residues. V gave up 5 bases and J gave up 5 bases, with 12 bases separating them. Here the CDR3 DNA reads TGTGCCAGCAGTCCCGGGACACCTTATGGCTACACCTTC. Its protein product is CASSPGTPYGYTF.

The DNA for the CDR3 is TGTGCCAGCAGCTCGGGAATCCCGGTGAATGGCTACACCTTC. Amino acid sequence: CASSSGIPVNGYTF. The chain couples TRBV9 to TRBJ1-2, with D unclear. The CDR3 spans 14 residues. V shed 4 bases and J shed 6 bases, with 16 bases lying between them. Per germline, CDR1 SGDLS and CDR2 YYNGEE.

The chain employs TRBV4-3 and TRBJ2-4; D may be TRBD2 (7 bases). This CDR3 has 14 residues. V shed 0 bases and J shed 9 bases, with 12 bases lying between them. Germline CDR1 LGHNA, CDR2 YSLEER. In DNA form, the CDR3 reads TGCGCCAGCAGCCAAGAGCGGGGGCTAGGCATTCAGTACTTC. Protein product: CASSQERGLGIQYF.

The V call is TRBV15, the J call TRBJ1-1; D gene ambiguous. This CDR3 comprises 14 residues. Trimming shortened V by 8 bases and J by 0 bases, and 13 bases separated the two germline ends. CDR1 is LNHNV and CDR2 is YYDKDF in the germline V gene (reference sequence). The CDR3 loop is CATRTESLNTEAFF. The DNA of the CDR3 is TGTGCCACCCGAACGGAGTCACTGAACACTGAAGCTTTCTTT. Based on the CDR3 plus reference TRBV15 and TRBJ1-1, the full variable domain is DAMVIQNPRYQVTQFGKPVTLSCSQTLNHNVMYWYQQKSSQAPKLLFHYYDKDFNNEADTPDNFQSRRPNTSFCFLDIRSPGLGDTAMYLCATRTESLNTEAFFGQGTRLTVV.

CDR3: CASSPGQVYGYTF. The DNA of the CDR3 is TGTGCCAGCAGTCCTGGACAGGTCTATGGCTACACCTTC. The chain is built from TRBV6-5 and TRBJ1-2; 7 bases agree with TRBD1. CDR3 length: 13 residues. Per germline, CDR1 MNHEY and CDR2 SVGAGI. After removal of 5 bases from V and 4 bases from J, the junction contained 4 bases not matched to a gene.

The rearrangement uses TRBV7-3 and TRBJ1-5; 7 bases fit TRBD1. The germline V gene has CDR1 SGHTA and CDR2 FQGTGA. Trimming took 1 base from V and 0 from J; bases not matched to a gene: 9. The CDR3 contains 18 residues. CDR3 bases: TGTGCCAGCAGCTTAAAGAGACAGGGCGAGTATAGCAATCAGCCCCAGCATTTT. Protein product: CASSLKRQGEYSNQPQHF. Using reference TRBV7-3 and TRBJ1-5 for the parts outside the CDR3, the full variable domain is GAGVSQTPSNKVTEKGKYVELRCDPISGHTALYWYRQSLGQGPEFLIYFQGTGAADDSGLPNDRFFAVRPEGSVSTLKIQRTERGDSAVYLCASSLKRQGEYSNQPQHFGDGTRLSIL.

V gene TRBV27 combines with J gene TRBJ1-1; no firm D call. Trimming took 0 bases from V and 8 from J, leaving 13 bases between them. Per the germline V gene, CDR1 is MNHEY and CDR2 is SMNVEV (reference sequence). The CDR3 contains 14 residues. The CDR3: CASSLSPLSAEAFF. DNA of the CDR3: TGTGCCAGCAGTTTATCTCCCCTCAGCGCGGAAGCTTTCTTT.

This clone was found once. Other nucleotide sequences in the sample specify the same CDR3. This chain connects TRBV7-2 to TRBJ2-2, with D possibly TRBD1 on 6 matching bases. The CDR3 loop spans 14 amino acids. Germline CDR1 is SGHTA and CDR2 is FQGNSA. Trimming took 5 bases from V and 6 from J, leaving 13 bases between them. For the CDR3, the DNA is TGTGCCAGCAGCCCCAGGGGTGGTGCCGGGGAGCTGTTTTTT. Translation gives CASSPRGGAGELFF.

The rearrangement uses TRBV12-3 or TRBV12-4 and TRBJ1-6; possible D gene TRBD1, 6 bases. With 4 bases removed from V and 11 bases from J, the gap between germline ends came to 12 bases. This CDR3 region has 13 residues. The CDR3 sequence: CASSSWGHPPLHF. The CDR3 bases are TGTGCCAGCAGTTCCTGGGGACATCCACCCCTCCACTTT.

The chain couples TRBV20-1 to TRBJ2-5; TRBD1 matches at 8 bases. V shed 3 bases and J 1 base; nucleotides not matched to a gene: 10. The CDR3 consists of 16 residues. Looked up from germline, CDR1 is DFQATT and CDR2 is SNEGSKA (reference sequence). The CDR3 loop is CSASGETGEVQETQYF. CDR3 coding DNA: TGCAGTGCTAGTGGGGAGACAGGGGAGGTCCAAGAGACCCAGTACTTC.

The rearrangement uses TRBV3-1 (or the pseudogene TRBV3-2) and TRBJ2-2; 9 positions agree with TRBD1. Germline V gene sequence: CDR1 LGHDT, CDR2 YNNKEL (reference sequence). Unmatched junction bases numbered 6, after V lost 1 base and J lost 6 bases. This CDR3 is built from 16 residues. CDR3 sequence reads: CASSQGNRGRAGELFF. The CDR3 DNA reads as TGTGCCAGCAGCCAAGGGAACAGGGGGCGCGCCGGGGAGCTGTTTTTT.

This sequence joins TRBV1 and TRBJ2-5; TRBD1 is taken as the D call from the table, unchecked against the DNA. TRBV1 is labeled a pseudogene. CDR3 length: 15 residues. CDR3: CTSSQEAGYQETQYF. The CDR3, as DNA: TGCACCAGCAGCCAAGAGGCAGGGTACCAAGAGACCCAGTACTTC.

V usage is TRBV6-2 or TRBV6-3 and J usage is TRBJ1-1; the match to TRBD1 covers 7 bases. The ends lost 6 bases at V and 3 bases at J; junction bases unmatched: 13. The V gene's germline CDR1 is MNHEY and CDR2 SVGEGT. This CDR3 comprises 16 residues. The CDR3 here is CASSPRGRNRDTEAFF. CDR3 DNA sequence: TGTGCCAGCAGCCCCAGGGGGAGGAATAGGGACACTGAAGCTTTCTTT.

This clone appeared a single time. V and J are TRBV5-5 and TRBJ1-1; D might be TRBD1 (6 bases). Germline V gene data show CDR1 as SGHKS and CDR2 as YYEKEE (reference sequence). V lost 4 bases and J lost 0, with 16 bases in between. The CDR3 covers 16 residues. This chain's CDR3 is CASSPGTPAMNTEAFF. CDR3 sequence (DNA): TGTGCCAGCAGCCCCGGGACACCGGCAATGAACACTGAAGCTTTCTTT.

The V call is TRBV6-5, the J call TRBJ2-3; D ambiguous. The germline CDR1 and CDR2 sequences are MNHEY and SVGAGI. V was clipped by 4 bases and J by 0 bases, with 14 bases between them. CDR3 length equals 16 residues. The CDR3 is CASSSLRLSSTDTQYF. The CDR3 bases are TGTGCCAGCAGTTCTCTACGCTTATCTAGCACAGATACGCAGTATTTT.

This chain links TRBV2 with TRBJ1-1; the D is unclear. The germline gives CDR1 SNHLY, CDR2 FYNNEI. The germline V and J ends were trimmed by 0 bases and 0 bases, with 5 bases remaining between them. The CDR3 length is 14 residues. CDR3 nucleotide sequence: TGTGCCAGCAGTGAAGCAGCTGTGAACACTGAAGCTTTCTTT. As protein: CASSEAAVNTEAFF.

The gene calls are TRBV18 and TRBJ1-4, with D possibly TRBD1 on 6 matching bases. CDR1 KGHSH and CDR2 LQKENI come from the germline V gene. This CDR3 contains 14 residues. V was cut by 6 bases and J by 4 bases, with 12 bases left in between. CDR3 residues: CASSQDRINEKLFF. CDR3 DNA: TGTGCCAGCTCGCAGGACAGAATTAATGAAAAACTGTTTTTT.

This chain uses TRBV21-1 with TRBJ1-5; no check of the table's D call, TRBD1, against the DNA was made. TRBV21-1 has pseudogene status. The CDR3 has 18 residues. The CDR3, as DNA: TGTGCCAGCAGCCCATCATCCAGGGGGCGGGTTAGCAATCAGCCCCAGCATTTT. It translates to CASSPSSRGRVSNQPQHF.

The chain links TRBV7-2 to TRBJ2-7; 7 nucleotides agree with TRBD1. The germline CDR1 and CDR2 sequences are SGHTA and FQGNSA. With 5 bases clipped from V and 1 base from J, the junction kept 2 bases outside the gene matches. CDR3 size: 13 residues. CDR3 sequence: CASSPGQSYEQYF. In nucleotides, the CDR3 is TGTGCCAGCAGCCCGGGACAGTCCTACGAGCAGTACTTC. The variable domain in full, completed from reference TRBV7-2 and TRBJ2-7, reads GAGVSQSPSNKVTEKGKDVELRCDPISGHTALYWYRQSLGQGLEFLIYFQGNSAPDKSGLPSDRFSAERTGGSVSTLTIQRTQQEDSAVYLCASSPGQSYEQYFGPGTRLTVT.

This clone was seen just once. The chain joins TRBV6-2 or TRBV6-3 to TRBJ1-2, with 9 bases identical to TRBD1. With 0 bases clipped from V and 4 bases from J, the junction kept 0 bases outside the gene matches. The CDR3 extends over 14 amino acids. Germline V gene sequence: CDR1 MNHEY, CDR2 SVGEGT. The CDR3 region has the DNA TGTGCCAGCAGTTACTCGGGACAGGGCTATGGCTACACCTTC. Protein sequence: CASSYSGQGYGYTF.

This chain joins TRBV5-4 and TRBJ2-5; possibly TRBD1 for D (6 bases). The CDR3 is 13 amino acids. The germline V gene encodes CDR1 SGHNT and CDR2 YYREEE (reference sequence). Deletions cut 7 bases from V and 4 bases from J, with 14 bases between. The CDR3 loop is CASHETGSETQYF. CDR3 sequence (DNA): TGTGCCAGCCATGAAACAGGGTCAGAGACCCAGTACTTC.

This chain uses TRBV7-8 with TRBJ2-5; D unresolved. Germline values: CDR1 SGHVS, CDR2 FQNEAQ. Trimming pared 6 bases from V and 2 bases from J, leaving 16 bases between. The CDR3 loop spans 15 amino acids. The CDR3 sequence is CASSSYPQIQETQYF. The DNA for the CDR3 is TGTGCCAGCAGTTCCTACCCCCAAATTCAAGAGACCCAGTACTTC.

The CDR3 protein is CASSVSPGGPGTGELFF. CDR3 DNA sequence: TGTGCCAGCAGTGTTTCACCGGGGGGGCCGGGCACCGGGGAGCTGTTTTTT. The chain has TRBV2 and TRBJ2-2, with 8 nucleotides matching TRBD2. V trimming: 4 bases; J trimming: 4 bases; junction bases outside the gene matches: 11. Germline V gene lookup returns CDR1 SNHLY and CDR2 FYNNEI. The CDR3 runs to 17 residues.

This sequence joins TRBV27 and TRBJ2-5, with 12 bases that match TRBD1. Unmatched junction bases numbered 13, after V lost 5 bases and J lost 6 bases. CDR3 length: 17 amino acids. CDR1 MNHEY and CDR2 SMNVEV come from the germline V gene (reference sequence). CDR3 coding DNA: TGTGCCAGCAGTACCGATTTCGGGACAGGGGGCTTAAAGACCCAGTACTTC. Protein sequence: CASSTDFGTGGLKTQYF.

The chain joins TRBV6-5 to TRBJ1-2, with 7 bases matching TRBD1. This CDR3 is built from 14 residues. The V gene's germline CDR1 is MNHEY and CDR2 SVGAGI. The V gene end was trimmed by 5 bases and the J gene end by 3 bases; junction bases not matched to a gene: 6. CDR3 protein: CASSPRDRDYGYTF. In DNA, the CDR3 is TGTGCCAGCAGTCCCCGTGACAGGGACTATGGCTACACCTTC.

The chain recombines TRBV5-1 with TRBJ2-7; possibly TRBD1 for D (5 bases). CDR3 length: 14 residues. The germline V and J ends were trimmed by 7 bases and 0 bases, with 14 bases remaining between them. Germline CDR1 is SGHRS and CDR2 is YFSETQ. For the CDR3, the DNA is TGCGCCAGCGCTGGGGCGGTGAACTCCTACGAGCAGTACTTC. This encodes CASAGAVNSYEQYF.

This clone was recorded a few times. V usage is TRBV6-1 and J usage is TRBJ1-5; D gene unclear. Germline CDR1 and CDR2: MNHNS and SASEGT. Trimming took off 1 base at V and 4 bases at J, with 8 bases between the two ends. This CDR3 is built from 14 residues. The chain's CDR3 is CASSEEQANQPQHF. The CDR3 coding sequence is TGTGCCAGCAGTGAAGAGCAGGCTAATCAGCCCCAGCATTTT.